The 32 T cell receptor beta chains in this list originate from one sample, sequenced in a study of human T cells and chemical hapten exposure (dated by TCRdb to about 2021). Library preparation employed RACE. The sequencing machine was a NextSeq 500. TCRdb redid the processing of the public reads, applying fastp at Q25 and MiXCR, and retained in-frame beta chains. CDR3 protein sequences are deduplicated, and each keeps its most common genes and DNA. This sample gives some 350,000 distinct CDR3 sequences in total; about 7% of them show up just once. The ten top clones hold roughly 7.9% of the sample. This sample's time point label indicates: patch test 1, 2 weeks after DPC sensitization. In light of the paper, this sample's treatment or condition label describes: therapeutic diphenylcyclopropenone sensitization with weekly scalp DPC. Specimen: whole blood, collected in connection with sensitization to the hapten diphenylcyclopropenone (DPC). All receptors derive from a woman younger than 35 with alopecia areata. Some clones in this sample may be carry-over from other donors' samples.

The V gene is TRBV9, the J gene TRBJ2-3, with D hard to call. V was pared by 0 bases and J by 5 bases, with 7 bases between. The germline CDR1 and CDR2 sequences are SGDLS and YYNGEE. The CDR3 covers 13 residues. The CDR3 DNA sequence: TGTGCCAGCAGCGTAGATCGCGAAGATACGCAGTATTTT. Translated: CASSVDREDTQYF.

This clonotype was recorded at least ten times. The chain combines TRBV6-5 with TRBJ2-5; 7 bases match TRBD2. Trimming removed 0 bases from V and 5 bases from J; junction bases left unmatched: 6. Germline CDR1 reads MNHEY; CDR2 reads SVGAGI. The CDR3 is made up of 15 amino acids. CDR3 amino acids: CASSYSNAGVETQYF. CDR3 DNA sequence: TGTGCCAGCAGTTACTCGAACGCGGGGGTGGAGACCCAGTACTTC.

This clonotype was found a few times. The CDR3 DNA reads as TGCGCCAGCAGGAGTCTAGCGACAAACACCGGGGAGCTGTTTTTT. Residues: CASRSLATNTGELFF. The rearrangement uses TRBV5-1 and TRBJ2-2; weak D call: TRBD2 (6 bases). Per germline, CDR1 SGHRS and CDR2 YFSETQ. V gave up 5 bases and J gave up 2 bases, with 13 bases separating them. The CDR3 spans 15 residues. The variable domain in full, with the rest retrieved from reference TRBV5-1 and TRBJ2-2, is KAGVTQTPRYLIKTRGQQVTLSCSPISGHRSVSWYQQTPGQGLQFLFEYFSETQRNKGNFPGRFSGRQFSNSRSEMNVSTLELGDSALYLCASRSLATNTGELFFGEGSRLTVL.

There are many counts of this clonotype. The rearrangement joins TRBV11-2 to TRBJ2-3, with D unresolved. The CDR3 loop spans 13 amino acids. Trimming took 3 bases from V and 5 from J, leaving 9 bases between them. Germline CDR1 and CDR2: SGHAT and FQNNGV. The CDR3 region is CASSFGLGDTQYF. Here the CDR3 DNA reads TGTGCCAGCAGCTTTGGGTTGGGAGATACGCAGTATTTT.

Sample share makes this clonotype medium-sized. The V call is TRBV2, the J call TRBJ2-7, with D possibly matching TRBD1 (6 bases). CDR3 length equals 16 residues. Germline-derived CDR1 and CDR2 are SNHLY and FYNNEI. V was trimmed by 1 base and J by 1 base, leaving 14 bases between them. This CDR3 is CASSEGRTDSSYEQYF. CDR3 nucleotide sequence: TGTGCCAGCAGTGAAGGAAGGACAGATTCTTCCTACGAGCAGTACTTC.

The sample holds a few counts of this clonotype. V is TRBV6-2 or TRBV6-3 and J is TRBJ2-5; tentative D call: TRBD1 (6 bases). This CDR3 region has 17 residues. Trimming took 2 bases from V and 5 from J, leaving 21 bases between them. The V gene's germline CDR1 is MNHEY and CDR2 SVGEGT. CDR3 in DNA: TGTGCCAGCAGTTACCCCGCCGGCCTGGGACACTCGGAGACCCAGTACTTC. It yields the protein CASSYPAGLGHSETQYF.

This clonotype was seen more than once but under ten times. The chain is built from TRBV10-3 and TRBJ2-1; 7 bases are a match to TRBD2. This CDR3 is built from 11 residues. Germline CDR1 is ENHRY and CDR2 is SYGVKD. V lost 4 bases to trimming and J lost 15 bases; unmatched junction nucleotides: 6. The CDR3 loop reads CAISAGREWFF. The CDR3 nucleotides are TGTGCCATCAGTGCTGGGAGGGAATGGTTCTTC.

The sample holds many counts of this clonotype. This rearrangement joins TRBV3-1 to TRBJ2-5; 7 bases align to TRBD1. The CDR3 sequence is 15 residues long. The germline V gene encodes CDR1 LGHDT and CDR2 YNNKEL (reference sequence). With V trimmed by 0 bases and J by 3 bases, 4 bases remained unmatched. This CDR3 reads CASSQDQTGKETQYF. The CDR3 DNA sequence: TGTGCCAGCAGCCAAGATCAGACAGGGAAAGAGACCCAGTACTTC.

This clonotype was seen repeatedly, ten times or more. V is TRBV29-1 and J is TRBJ1-1; 7 bases agree with TRBD1. CDR3 length equals 13 residues. J was trimmed by 2 bases and V by 6 bases; bases with no gene match: 6. Germline CDR1 is SQVTM and CDR2 is ANQGSEA. The CDR3 nucleotides are TGCAGCGTAGGAACAGGGGTAAACACTGAAGCTTTCTTT. This encodes CSVGTGVNTEAFF. Combining the CDR3 with reference TRBV29-1 and TRBJ1-1 gives the whole variable domain SAVISQKPSRDICQRGTSLTIQCQVDSQVTMMFWYRQQPGQSLTLIATANQGSEATYESGFVIDKFPISRPNLTFSTLTVSNMSPEDSSIYLCSVGTGVNTEAFFGQGTRLTVV.

This clonotype occurred many times. The rearrangement uses TRBV11-2 and TRBJ2-1; no reliable D call. The length of the CDR3 is 14 residues. V lost 1 base, J lost 4 bases, and 8 bases lay in between. In germline, CDR1 is SGHAT, CDR2 FQNNGV. Here the CDR3 reads CASSLGTAYNEQFF. The CDR3, as DNA: TGTGCCAGCAGCTTAGGGACCGCGTACAATGAGCAGTTCTTC.

This clonotype occurred a few times. One end of the junction is discordant with germline, which a read error may explain. V and J are TRBV5-5 and TRBJ1-1; D is ambiguous. CDR3 length: 19 amino acids. Germline loops: CDR1 SGHKS, CDR2 YYEKEE (reference sequence). The CDR3 region is CASSYYSFGRREMNTEASF. Written as DNA, the CDR3 is TGTGCCAGCAGCTATTACTCTTTCGGAAGGCGGGAGATGAACACTGAAGCTTCCTTT.

This clonotype has a count of ten or more. The gene calls are TRBV29-1 and TRBJ2-3; 15 bases are a match to TRBD2. The CDR3 totals 14 residues. J gave up 4 bases and V 8 bases, and 4 bases lay outside the gene matches. Germline CDR1 SQVTM, CDR2 ANQGSEA. CDR3 region: CSTWTSGGADTQYF. CDR3 bases: TGCAGCACTTGGACTAGCGGGGGGGCAGATACGCAGTATTTT.

This clonotype has ten or more counts. The V and J genes are TRBV2 and TRBJ2-7; D call uncertain. The V end lost 4 bases, the J end lost 3 bases, and 16 bases lay between the germline ends. Germline V gene sequence: CDR1 SNHLY, CDR2 FYNNEI. This CDR3 is 15 amino acids long. The DNA of the CDR3 is TGTGCCAGCAGTGCGGGTAGGGCACAAAGCTACGAGCAGTACTTC. This gives the protein CASSAGRAQSYEQYF.

This clonotype was counted many times. The J gene is TRBJ2-1, the V gene TRBV7-8, with a tentative D call TRBD2 (5 bases). V lost 6 bases and J lost 5, with 17 bases in between. CDR1 is SGHVS, CDR2 FQNEAQ, per germline. The CDR3 loop spans 15 amino acids. This chain's CDR3 is CASSLAVFTNNEQFF. Here the CDR3 DNA reads TGTGCCAGCAGTCTAGCCGTCTTCACTAACAATGAGCAGTTCTTC.

This clonotype was counted between two and nine times. The chain combines TRBV11-1 with TRBJ2-5; D unresolved. CDR1 and CDR2 (germline): SGHAT, FQDESV (reference sequence). This CDR3 has 11 residues. The germline V and J ends were trimmed by 3 bases and 6 bases, with 5 bases remaining between them. CDR3 in amino acids: CASSFSKTQYF. Written as DNA, the CDR3 is TGTGCCAGCAGCTTCTCGAAGACCCAGTACTTC.

A few counts support this clonotype. This chain uses TRBV21-1 with TRBJ2-7; the D call in the table, TRBD1, was not verified against the DNA. TRBV21-1 is annotated as a pseudogene. The CDR3 is made up of 14 amino acids. The CDR3 loop reads CASSTGQGSYEQYF. CDR3 DNA: TGTGCCAGCAGCACTGGACAGGGTTCCTACGAGCAGTACTTC.

CDR3 amino acids: CASSLIGGAYEQYF. DNA for the CDR3: TGTGCCAGCTCACTCATAGGGGGTGCCTACGAGCAGTACTTC. The chain combines TRBV18 with TRBJ2-7, with a possible D match to TRBD1 (6 bases). The V gene's germline CDR1 is KGHSH and CDR2 LQKENI. With 4 bases removed from V and 2 bases from J, the gap between germline ends came to 12 bases. The CDR3 runs to 14 residues.

This clonotype was found many times. The gene calls are TRBV6-2 or TRBV6-3 and TRBJ1-1; D is ambiguous. This CDR3 is 11 amino acids long. With 6 bases removed from V and 3 bases from J, the gap between germline ends came to 5 bases. Per the germline V gene, CDR1 is MNHEY and CDR2 is SVGEGT. The CDR3: CASSLYTEAFF. The CDR3 bases are TGTGCCAGCAGCTTATACACTGAAGCTTTCTTT.

This clonotype occurred many times. This chain uses TRBV12-3 or TRBV12-4 with TRBJ1-4, with 8 bases fitting TRBD1. This CDR3 has 16 residues. V was pared by 5 bases and J by 9 bases, with 14 bases of the junction left unmatched. CDR3 in amino acids: CASSPTWDRSGQKLFF. In DNA form, the CDR3 reads TGTGCCAGCAGTCCCACCTGGGACAGGTCAGGGCAAAAACTGTTTTTT.

This clonotype was observed at least ten times. The V and J genes are TRBV11-3 and TRBJ1-1; 9 bases are shared with TRBD1. Germline assignment: CDR1 SGHNT and CDR2 YENEEA. The J segment lost 6 bases and the V segment lost 4 bases, leaving 3 bases of the junction unmatched. CDR3 size: 13 residues. CDR3 bases: TGTGCCAGCAGCTCGAGACAGGGGGCTGAAGCTTTCTTT. This gives the protein CASSSRQGAEAFF.

This clonotype was seen only a few times. This chain links TRBV27 with TRBJ2-3; possible D gene TRBD1, 5 bases. Germline-derived CDR1 and CDR2 are MNHEY and SMNVEV (reference sequence). This CDR3 comprises 14 residues. Trimming left V 4 bases short and J 5 bases short, with 13 bases between. CDR3 amino acids: CASSYVNQGDTQYF. CDR3 sequence (DNA): TGTGCCAGCAGTTACGTGAACCAGGGAGATACGCAGTATTTT.

This clonotype was counted a few times. The chain carries TRBV20-1 and TRBJ1-6; tentative D call: TRBD1 (5 bases). Germline CDR1 reads DFQATT; CDR2 reads SNEGSKA (reference sequence). This CDR3 region has 14 residues. Trimming stripped 0 bases from V and 13 bases from J, with 16 bases between. CDR3 bases: TGCAGTGCTAGAGAGCGGGGCTCGGGGGGGCCCCTCCACTTT. Protein product: CSARERGSGGPLHF.

Only a few counts were recorded for this clonotype. This chain links TRBV10-3 with TRBJ1-4, with D perhaps matching TRBD1 (5 bases). V lost 10 bases and J 8 bases, leaving 20 bases between the germline ends. The CDR3 is made up of 14 amino acids. CDR1 ENHRY and CDR2 SYGVKD come from the germline V gene. The CDR3 coding sequence is TGTGCCACCTCGACGGACACGACGGCGGAAAAACTGTTTTTT. Translating it yields CATSTDTTAEKLFF.

At least ten counts were recorded for this clonotype. V and J are TRBV28 and TRBJ2-7, with a tentative D call TRBD2 (6 bases). The V end lost 4 bases, the J end lost 5 bases, and 18 bases lay between the germline ends. The CDR3 has 15 amino acids. The germline V gene encodes CDR1 MDHEN and CDR2 SYDVKM. CDR3 nucleotides: TGTGCCAGCAGTTCACCGGGACTGGTTAGAAACGAGCAGTACTTC. This gives the protein CASSSPGLVRNEQYF.

This clonotype has ten or more counts. This chain connects TRBV6-2 or TRBV6-3 to TRBJ2-5; either TRBD1 or TRBD2 may fit D (6 bases each). CDR1 is MNHEY and CDR2 is SVGEGT in the germline V gene. V was clipped by 4 bases and J by 5 bases, with 14 bases between them. The CDR3 is 14 amino acids. CDR3 loop: CASSLIGGRETQYF. The DNA of the CDR3 is TGTGCCAGCAGTTTGATCGGGGGCCGGGAGACCCAGTACTTC.

This clonotype was found many times. The rearrangement links TRBV12-3 or TRBV12-4 to TRBJ1-2; no definite D call. The ends were cut back, 6 bases at V and 2 bases at J, with 7 bases in the middle. The CDR3 length is 12 residues. CDR3 nucleotides: TGTGCCAGCAGCCCACTCAACTATGGCTACACCTTC. Protein: CASSPLNYGYTF.

J is TRBJ2-7 and V is TRBV15, with D unclear. The CDR3 sequence is 15 residues long. Germline-derived CDR1 and CDR2 are LNHNV and YYDKDF (reference sequence). Trimming pared 0 bases from V and 1 base from J, leaving 10 bases between. The CDR3 loop is CATSRDPYGSYEQYF. CDR3 nucleotide sequence: TGTGCCACCAGCAGAGATCCCTACGGATCCTACGAGCAGTACTTC. The full variable domain, its missing parts supplied by reference TRBV15 and TRBJ2-7, is DAMVIQNPRYQVTQFGKPVTLSCSQTLNHNVMYWYQQKSSQAPKLLFHYYDKDFNNEADTPDNFQSRRPNTSFCFLDIRSPGLGDTAMYLCATSRDPYGSYEQYFGPGTRLTVT.

This clonotype has only a few counts. This chain uses TRBV20-1 with TRBJ1-4; 8 bases line up with TRBD1. Germline CDR1 is DFQATT and CDR2 is SNEGSKA (reference sequence). The CDR3 extends over 13 amino acids. J gave up 5 bases and V 6 bases, and 5 bases lay outside the gene matches. CDR3 in DNA: TGCAGTGCCGAGACAGGGGACAATGAAAAACTGTTTTTT. This sequence encodes CSAETGDNEKLFF.

This clonotype was detected many times. The chain combines TRBV5-1 with TRBJ1-1; 7 bases fit TRBD1. The CDR3 is 12 residues long. The germline V gene encodes CDR1 SGHRS and CDR2 YFSETQ. V dropped 4 bases and J dropped 5; count of bases not matched to a gene: 2. The CDR3 region is CASSETGTEAFF. The CDR3 DNA sequence: TGCGCCAGCAGCGAGACAGGGACTGAAGCTTTCTTT.

The chain employs TRBV6-2 or TRBV6-3 and TRBJ2-5; TRBD2 aligns across 10 bases. CDR1 and CDR2 from the germline V gene are MNHEY and SVGEGT. With 6 bases clipped from V and 1 base from J, the junction kept 5 bases outside the gene matches. CDR3 length equals 15 residues. Here the CDR3 reads CASRPLAGVQETQYF. The CDR3 DNA reads as TGTGCCAGCAGACCCCTAGCGGGGGTCCAAGAGACCCAGTACTTC.

This chain uses TRBV14 with TRBJ1-6; maybe TRBD1 (5 bases). CDR3 length: 15 residues. V lost 4 bases, J lost 4 bases, and 11 bases lay in between. CDR1 SGHDN and CDR2 FVKESK come from the germline V gene. CDR3 region: CASSLRGKYNSPLHF. DNA for the CDR3: TGTGCCAGCAGCCTCCGGGGGAAATATAATTCACCCCTCCACTTT.

On this clonotype: This may come from a read error, since a much larger clone is one base off. The V and J genes are TRBV13 and TRBJ2-5, with unresolved D. The germline CDR1 and CDR2 sequences are PRHDT and FYEKMQ (reference sequence). Trimming cost V 5 bases and J 0 bases, with 16 bases left between them. CDR3 size: 16 residues. CDR3 region: CASSVSWGLYQETQYF. Written as DNA, the CDR3 is TGTGCCAGCAGCGTATCCTGGGGTTTGTACCAAGAGACCCAGTACTTC.